Each of the 9 T cell receptor beta chains below was sequenced from the same sample in a study of blood T cell repertoires in COVID-19. Assay: immunoSEQ multiplex PCR; the TCRdb copy retains only in-frame clones and omits some. Counted here are a few hundred thousand clones, around 90% occurring once; the ten biggest clones make up 1.5% to 2%. Sequenced input: PBMCs or T cells enriched from blood (not recorded which). The source is a woman under 30 with acute COVID-19.

This chain uses TRBV30 with TRBJ2-7, with TRBD1 matching over 7 bases. Germline V CDR1 and CDR2: GTSNPN, SVGIG (reference sequence). CDR3 length equals 13 residues. V was pared by 4 bases and J by 1 base, with 4 bases of the junction left unmatched. The CDR3: CAWKAGGSYEQYF. The CDR3 nucleotides read TGTGCCTGGAAGGCAGGGGGATCCTACGAGCAGTACTTC.

The chain carries TRBV5-1 and TRBJ1-5, with 7 bases that match TRBD1. The CDR3 length is 14 residues. With 0 bases clipped from V and 5 bases from J, the junction kept 2 bases outside the gene matches. Germline V gene lookup returns CDR1 SGHRS and CDR2 YFSETQ. The CDR3 region is CASSLGGGDQPQHF. DNA for the CDR3: TGCGCCAGCAGCTTGGGAGGGGGCGATCAGCCCCAGCATTTT.

The rearrangement uses TRBV7-2 and TRBJ2-1; D is possibly TRBD2 (6 bases). Germline V gene data show CDR1 as SGHTA and CDR2 as FQGNSA. This CDR3 spans 12 amino acids. V lost 2 bases and J 9 bases, leaving 8 bases between the germline ends. The DNA of the CDR3 is TGTGCCAGCAGCTTACTAGCGCCTGAGCAGTTCTTC. It codes for CASSLLAPEQFF.

This clone was counted a single time. V and J are TRBV29-1 and TRBJ2-3, with 7 bases fitting TRBD2. Germline V gene sequence: CDR1 SQVTM, CDR2 ANQGSEA. The CDR3 totals 15 residues. The junction had 7 bases not matched to a gene; V was cut back by 4 bases and J by 0 bases. CDR3 in amino acids: CSVGGRDYSTDTQYF. The CDR3 bases are TGCAGCGTTGGGGGCAGGGACTATAGCACAGATACGCAGTATTTT.

This clone has more than one count but fewer than ten. The chain carries TRBV2 and TRBJ1-5; D ambiguous. In germline, CDR1 is SNHLY, CDR2 FYNNEI. The CDR3 loop spans 15 amino acids. V gave up 2 bases and J gave up 0 bases, with 8 bases separating them. The CDR3 DNA sequence: TGTGCCAGCAGTGAACAGGTACTTAGCAATCAGCCCCAGCATTTT. Amino acids: CASSEQVLSNQPQHF.

The V gene is TRBV7-8, the J gene TRBJ1-1; 7 positions match TRBD1. In germline, CDR1 is SGHVS, CDR2 FQNEAQ. CDR3 length: 16 amino acids. V shed 1 base, J shed 2 bases, and the junction held 7 bases outside the gene matches. In nucleotides, the CDR3 is TGTGCCAGCAGCTTAGTGTCGGGGACAGTCAACACTGAAGCTTTCTTT. It translates to CASSLVSGTVNTEAFF.

DNA of the CDR3: TGTGCCAGCAGCTTAGACAGGGTAGCGACTGAAGCTTTCTTT. Amino acid sequence: CASSLDRVATEAFF. The J gene is TRBJ1-1, the V gene TRBV7-9, with a tentative D call TRBD1 (6 bases). CDR3 length: 14 residues. Trimming removed 1 base from V and 5 bases from J, with 11 bases in between. Germline V gene data show CDR1 as SEHNR and CDR2 as FQNEAQ (reference sequence).

The rearrangement links TRBV18 to TRBJ2-7; tentatively, D is TRBD2 (6 bases). V lost 5 bases to trimming and J lost 2 bases, with 22 bases between them. The CDR3 covers 17 residues. From germline, CDR1 is KGHSH and CDR2 LQKENI. The CDR3: CASSAALRLGFPYEQYF. The CDR3 nucleotides are TGTGCCAGCTCAGCCGCACTTCGACTAGGATTTCCCTACGAGCAGTACTTC. The entire variable domain, with the rest obtained from reference TRBV18 and TRBJ2-7, is as follows: NAGVMQNPRHLVRRRGQEARLRCSPMKGHSHVYWYRQLPEEGLKFMVYLQKENIIDESGMPKERFSAEFPKEGPSILRIQQVVRGDSAAYFCASSAALRLGFPYEQYFGPGTRLTVT.

V is TRBV5-1 and J is TRBJ2-1; 8 nucleotides agree with TRBD2. The germline V gene encodes CDR1 SGHRS and CDR2 YFSETQ. The J segment lost 4 bases and the V segment lost 10 bases, leaving 4 bases of the junction unmatched. This CDR3 spans 12 amino acids. DNA for the CDR3: TGCGCCCAGCGGGAGCCTTACAATGAGCAGTTCTTC. Translating it yields CAQREPYNEQFF.